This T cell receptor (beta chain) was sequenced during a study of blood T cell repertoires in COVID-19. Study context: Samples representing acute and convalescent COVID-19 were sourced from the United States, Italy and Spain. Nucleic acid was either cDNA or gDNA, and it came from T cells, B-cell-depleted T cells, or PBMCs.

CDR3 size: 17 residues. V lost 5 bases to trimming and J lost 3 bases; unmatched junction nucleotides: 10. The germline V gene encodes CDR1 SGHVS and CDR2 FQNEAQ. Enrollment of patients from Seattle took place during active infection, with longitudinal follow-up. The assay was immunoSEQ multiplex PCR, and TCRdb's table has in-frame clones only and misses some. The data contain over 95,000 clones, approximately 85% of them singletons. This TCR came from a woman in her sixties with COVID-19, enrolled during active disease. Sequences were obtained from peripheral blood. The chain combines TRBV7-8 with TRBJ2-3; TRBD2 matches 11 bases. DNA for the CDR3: TGTGCCAGCAGCCCCAGGCAGCTAGCGGGGGGTACAGATACGCAGTATTTT. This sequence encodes CASSPRQLAGGTDTQYF. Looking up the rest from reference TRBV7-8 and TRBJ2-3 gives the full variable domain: GAGVSQSPRYKVAKRGQDVALRCDPISGHVSLFWYQQALGQGPEFLTYFQNEAQLDKSGLPSDRFFAERPEGSVSTLKIQRTQQEDSAVYLCASSPRQLAGGTDTQYFGPGTRLTVL.